This passage covers 2 T cell receptor beta chains from one sample sequenced in a study of blood T cell repertoires in COVID-19 (dated by TCRdb to about 2020). The method behind the library was the immunoSEQ multiplex PCR assay. TCRdb retrieved this table from immuneACCESS and kept in-frame rearrangements only. Not all clones are present; in checked studies, unresolved V genes account for under half, and no reason is known for the remainder. The sample includes roughly 260,000 clones, with more than 70% observed a single time. Together, the top ten hold roughly 3.1% of the sample. The sample taken for sequencing was peripheral blood. All receptors come from a woman in her late teens or twenties with acute or convalescent COVID-19.

V is TRBV6-2 or TRBV6-3 and J is TRBJ2-5; TRBD1 matches 8 bases. V gave up 6 bases and J gave up 4 bases; unmatched junction bases: 13. The CDR3 is made up of 16 amino acids. Germline V lookup: CDR1 MNHEY, CDR2 SVGEGT. The CDR3 is CASSPYKQGAAETQYF. CDR3 sequence (DNA): TGTGCCAGCAGCCCTTACAAGCAGGGGGCGGCAGAGACCCAGTACTTC.

In this sample, this clone turned up once. J is TRBJ2-7 and V is TRBV3-1 (or the pseudogene TRBV3-2), with 9 bases lining up with TRBD2. Trimming removed 2 bases from V and 4 bases from J; junction bases left unmatched: 3. Germline V lookup: CDR1 LGHDT, CDR2 YNNKEL (reference sequence). CDR3 size: 14 residues. The CDR3 here is CASSQRSGRYEQYF. The CDR3 bases are TGTGCCAGCAGCCAACGTAGCGGGAGATACGAGCAGTACTTC.